This paragraph reports one T cell receptor beta chain. The clone's antigen remains unknown. Base qualities are missing; no much larger clone stands one base away. Looking up the germline V gene (reference sequence) yields CDR1 SEHNR and CDR2 FQNEAQ. Ends trimmed: V by 5 bases, J by 0 bases; bases unmatched to a gene: 9. There are 17 amino acids in the CDR3, from cysteine to phenylalanine inclusive. This entry keeps only the CDR3 DNA: 51 bases, framed from base 1. The immunoSEQ Assay, a bias-controlled multiplex PCR, was used to amplify TCRbeta CDR3 regions from genomic DNA. The authors' analysis ran thus. The number of nucleated cells in each sample was estimated by amplification of reference gene primers within the assay. To quantify the absolute abundance of each unique TCRbeta CDR3 rearrangement, sequence reads were collapsed and filtered. Productive Simpson clonality was computed per sample as the square root of Simpson's diversity index over productive rearrangements. TCRdb obtained this table from immuneACCESS and retained in-frame rearrangements with V and J assigned. These tables miss some clones; where compared with another copy, unresolved V genes account for less than half of the shortfall, and the remainder is unexplained. From that table come the V and J calls and clone size; the DNA was used to work out D and trimming. The table for this sample lists around 50,000 clones; 90% of them were counted only once. Of the sample, approximately 3.4% is held by the ten largest clones.

Each collaborating institution followed its own protocols to collect whole blood in K2EDTA tubes. For TCRbeta analysis, collaborators shipped samples in one of three forms: frozen whole blood, isolated PBMCs, or DNA extracted from either of those sample types. The data stem from a study of blood T cell repertoires in COVID-19 (TCRdb year 2020). As for the study more broadly: The collaborator samples originated in the United States, Italy and Spain and spanned the acute and convalescent phases of COVID-19. The material from the prospective study consisted of cDNA or gDNA derived from T cells, B-cell-depleted T cells, or PBMCs. Deeply sampled blood TCRbeta repertoires from subjects exposed to, actively infected with, or recovered from COVID-19 were included in the dataset. The repertoires were released in a freely available public database meant as a resource for research on the immune response to SARS-CoV-2. Samples came from the ongoing ImmuneRACE study (first 160 participants) plus 1,254 subjects from 6 global collaborators. A de-identified subject ID, COVID-19 status, age in years and sex were almost always included in the sample metadata. HLA class I and class II types, where available, came from metadata supplied by the sample provider rather than from assay-based typing. Paper-wide results and their limitations: The amount of clinical and demographic metadata varied by source and participant and was provided uncurated.

The chain is assembled from TRBV7-9 and TRBJ1-3; 8 junctional bases match TRBD1. The TCR comes from a human donor in a cohort sampled during active COVID-19. Sequencing input: peripheral blood. The DNA reads as follows: TGTGCCAGCAGCCCGAGGACAGGGATCCCCTCTGGAAACACCATATATTTT. Its coded protein is CASSPRTGIPSGNTIYF.